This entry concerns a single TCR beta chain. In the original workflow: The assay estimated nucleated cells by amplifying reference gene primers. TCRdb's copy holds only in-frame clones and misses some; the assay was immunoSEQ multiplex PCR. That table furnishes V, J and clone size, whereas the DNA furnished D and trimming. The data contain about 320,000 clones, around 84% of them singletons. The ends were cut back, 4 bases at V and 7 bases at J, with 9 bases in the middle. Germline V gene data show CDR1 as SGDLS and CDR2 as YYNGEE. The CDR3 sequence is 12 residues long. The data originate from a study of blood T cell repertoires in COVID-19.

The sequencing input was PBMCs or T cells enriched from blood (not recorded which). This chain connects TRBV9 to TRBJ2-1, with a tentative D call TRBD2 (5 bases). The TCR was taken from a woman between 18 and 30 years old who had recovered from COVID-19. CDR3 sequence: CASSREGNEQFF. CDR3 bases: TGTGCCAGCAGCCGGGAAGGGAATGAGCAGTTCTTC.